A selection of T cell receptor beta chains follows, all from one sample in a study of T cell clones after liver transplantation. Libraries were prepared by immunoSEQ multiplex PCR; TCRdb keeps only in-frame clonotypes and omits some of them. The sample yields around 100,000 clones, around four fifths seen once. Source: CD4+ T cells from blood, taken before liver transplant. The receptors originated from a human donor who received a liver transplant. CDR3s include the opening cysteine and the closing phenylalanine or tryptophan. D genes are given only for firm matches.

NA	TRBV5-1	TRBJ1-3	CASSLDRSSGNTIYF	TGCGCCAGCAGCTTGGACAGAAGCTCTGGAAACACCATATATTTT
NA	TRBV28	TRBJ1-4	CASTTGRASEKLFF	TGTGCCAGCACCACCGGACGGGCAAGTGAAAAACTGTTTTTT
NA	TRBV6-5	TRBJ1-1	CASRKGGGNTEAFF	TGTGCCAGCAGGAAAGGAGGTGGGAACACTGAAGCTTTCTTT
TRBD1	TRBV2	TRBJ2-7	CASSKGNRGYEQYF	TGTGCCAGCAGTAAGGGGAACAGGGGGTACGAGCAGTACTTC
TRBD1	TRBV5-4	TRBJ1-3	CASSSGTGVGNTIYF	TGTGCCAGCAGCTCCGGGACAGGAGTTGGAAACACCATATATTTT
NA	TRBV7-9	TRBJ1-2	CASSLVQTLGYGYTF	TGTGCCAGCAGCTTAGTACAGACCTTAGGCTATGGCTACACCTTC
NA	TRBV28	TRBJ1-2	CASSLSRTEYGYTF	TGTGCCAGCAGTTTATCCCGGACAGAATATGGCTACACCTTC
NA	TRBV6-1	TRBJ1-1	CASSLEGGRNTEAFF	TGTGCCAGCAGCCTCGAGGGAGGCCGGAACACTGAAGCTTTCTTT
NA	TRBV5-1	TRBJ2-2	CASSLDRATNTGELFF	TGCGCCAGCAGCTTGGACAGGGCTACGAACACCGGGGAGCTGTTTTTT
TRBD2	TRBV27	TRBJ2-1	CASRKGGRVSYNEQFF	TGTGCCAGCAGGAAAGGAGGGAGGGTCTCCTACAATGAGCAGTTCTTC
TRBD1	TRBV29-1	TRBJ1-2	CSVEWDRADGYTF	TGCAGCGTTGAATGGGACAGGGCGGATGGCTACACCTTC
NA	TRBV7-2	TRBJ2-7	CASSRTSYEQYF	TGTGCCAGCAGTAGGACATCCTACGAGCAGTACTTC
TRBD2	TRBV6-1	TRBJ2-7	CASIKGGTSSYEQYF	TGTGCCAGCATCAAGGGCGGGACTAGTAGTTACGAGCAGTACTTC
NA	TRBV7-3	TRBJ1-1	CASSKEMNTEAFF	TGTGCCAGCAGTAAGGAGATGAACACTGAAGCTTTCTTT
NA	TRBV23-1	TRBJ2-5	CASSQSQETQYF	TGCGCCAGCAGTCAATCACAAGAGACCCAGTACTTC
TRBD1	TRBV7-6	TRBJ2-7	CASSSGTVYTSEQYF	TGTGCCAGCAGCTCGGGGACAGTCTACACCTCCGAGCAGTACTTC
NA	TRBV6-5	TRBJ2-2	CASSSGSVAGELFF	TGTGCCAGCAGCTCGGGATCGGTCGCCGGGGAGCTGTTTTTT
NA	TRBV10-3	TRBJ2-7	CAISEGTVNYEQYF	TGTGCCATCAGTGAAGGGACTGTTAACTACGAGCAGTACTTC
NA	TRBV7-9	TRBJ2-7	CASSLRSTDSYEQYF	TGTGCCAGCAGCTTAAGATCGACAGACTCCTACGAGCAGTACTTC
TRBD1	TRBV11-3	TRBJ2-7	CASSSNSGQGYEQYF	TGTGCCAGCAGCTCGAATAGCGGACAGGGCTACGAGCAGTACTTC
NA	TRBV5-1	TRBJ2-6	CASSVGASGANVLTF	TGCGCCAGCAGCGTCGGGGCATCTGGGGCCAACGTCCTGACTTTC
TRBD2	TRBV7-2	TRBJ2-5	CASSFPGGETQYF	TGTGCCAGCAGCTTCCCGGGGGGGGAGACCCAGTACTTC
NA	TRBV27	TRBJ1-2	CASSPQGNYGYTF	TGTGCCAGCAGTCCGCAGGGAAACTATGGCTACACCTTC
NA	TRBV18	TRBJ2-5	CASSPPGVQETQYF	TGTGCCAGCTCACCCCCCGGGGTACAAGAGACCCAGTACTTC
NA	TRBV5-4	TRBJ2-3	CASRAGLALTDTQYF	TGTGCCAGCAGGGCCGGGCTAGCCCTCACAGATACGCAGTATTTT
NA	TRBV6-5	TRBJ2-5	CASSYSDVSQETQYF	TGTGCCAGCAGTTACTCCGACGTATCGCAAGAGACCCAGTACTTC
NA	TRBV7-9	TRBJ1-1	CASSLGAIGLNTEAFF	TGTGCCAGCAGCTTAGGTGCAATTGGATTGAACACTGAAGCTTTCTTT
NA	TRBV6-5	TRBJ1-1	CASSFRGARVTEAFF	TGTGCCAGCAGTTTCCGTGGGGCCCGGGTCACTGAAGCTTTCTTT
NA	TRBV12-5	TRBJ1-1	CASGLSRPADEAFF	TGTGCTAGTGGTTTGTCCCGACCGGCTGATGAAGCTTTCTTT